Listed below are T cell receptor beta chains from one sample, sequenced in a study of regulatory T cells. Sequenced by immunoSEQ multiplex PCR; TCRdb stores in-frame clones only, minus some. The repertoire consists of tens of thousands of clones, with over 85% occurring once and the leading ten covering around 3.4%. Sequencing used CD8+ T cells sorted from blood. The receptors derive from a child aged 2-9 years with CD3G deficiency. Both conserved end residues are part of each CDR3. The order of the fields is clone size, J gene, V gene, CDR3 protein. Some rows mark clone size as missing; the rest say once, few, many or name a class of expanded clone.

size: -; J: TRBJ2-7; V: TRBV6-1; CDR3: CASSELDGAYEQYF
size: -; J: TRBJ2-1; V: TRBV28; CDR3: CASRGGYNEQFF
size: -; J: -; V: TRBV7-9; CDR3: CASSLGLAGESFPYEQYF
size: -; J: TRBJ2-2; V: TRBV19; CDR3: CASSIGPLTSGRADTGELFF
size: -; J: TRBJ1-2; V: TRBV6-1; CDR3: CASSEEIGGGAYGYTF
size: -; J: TRBJ1-4; V: TRBV6-6; CDR3: CASSYLMGEKLFF
size: -; J: TRBJ1-2; V: TRBV28; CDR3: CASSLWATTGISGYTF
size: -; J: TRBJ2-7; V: TRBV6-5; CDR3: CASRYRGLADYEQYF
size: -; J: TRBJ2-2; V: TRBV27; CDR3: CASSPSVSGELFF
size: -; J: TRBJ1-5; V: TRBV6-1; CDR3: CASSETSGSNQPQHF
size: -; J: TRBJ2-7; V: TRBV6-1; CDR3: CASSAGLGRSYEQYF
size: -; J: TRBJ2-7; V: TRBV19; CDR3: CASSKTGLAGDEQYF
size: -; J: TRBJ2-7; V: TRBV28; CDR3: CASSGGYHSYEQYF
size: -; J: TRBJ2-1; V: TRBV7-9; CDR3: CASTSTTAYNEQFF
size: -; J: TRBJ2-2; V: TRBV27; CDR3: CASSLGAATGELFF
size: -; J: TRBJ2-3; V: TRBV28; CDR3: CASSLGGDRSTDTQYF
size: -; J: TRBJ2-1; V: TRBV6-1; CDR3: CASSPGGSGSNEQFF
size: -; J: TRBJ1-5; V: TRBV28; CDR3: CASSLWDREQPQHF
size: -; J: TRBJ2-5; V: TRBV7-8; CDR3: CASSSLRTSIGETQYF
size: once; J: TRBJ2-7; V: TRBV6-1; CDR3: CASSGTGVREQYF
size: -; J: TRBJ2-7; V: TRBV28; CDR3: CASSFNRAGTSGSSYEQYF
size: -; J: TRBJ2-7; V: TRBV7-6; CDR3: CASSLDRGSEQYF
size: -; J: TRBJ2-1; V: TRBV27; CDR3: CASSLSGGSTREQFF
size: -; J: TRBJ1-6; V: TRBV6-7; CDR3: CASQVPDSPLHF
size: -; J: TRBJ2-1; V: TRBV12-1; CDR3: CASSLYSGRVGNEQFF
size: -; J: TRBJ1-4; V: TRBV6-1; CDR3: CASSWTGGLEKLFF
size: -; J: TRBJ2-7; V: TRBV6-1; CDR3: CASSEANAARWPYEQYF
size: -; J: TRBJ2-5; V: TRBV30; CDR3: CAWSVRAARRETQYF
size: -; J: TRBJ2-1; V: TRBV9; CDR3: CASSVGGQVGNEQFF
size: -; J: TRBJ1-5; V: TRBV28; CDR3: CASSLSDQPQHF
size: -; J: TRBJ2-1; V: TRBV5-5; CDR3: CASSLTYYNEQFF
size: -; J: TRBJ2-1; V: TRBV7-9; CDR3: CASSPGLAGFNEQFF
size: -; J: TRBJ2-6; V: TRBV6-1; CDR3: CASSEARAGTGGGGANVLTF
size: -; J: TRBJ2-1; V: TRBV28; CDR3: CASSLKASGYNEQFF
size: -; J: TRBJ2-7; V: TRBV27; CDR3: CASSYGPSYEQYF
size: once; J: TRBJ2-1; V: TRBV19; CDR3: CASSLRTSDRHNEQFF
size: -; J: TRBJ1-6; V: TRBV5-1; CDR3: CASSSGTGGNSPLHF